This TCR beta chain is from a study of blood T cell repertoires in COVID-19. Background on the study: There were acute and convalescent COVID-19 samples, and they came from the United States, Italy and Spain. T cells, B-cell-depleted T cells, or PBMCs provided the cDNA or gDNA that served as material.

Original handling: Scientists estimated how many nucleated cells there were by amplifying reference gene primers. TCRdb's table, derived via immunoSEQ multiplex PCR, lists solely in-frame clones and lacks some. V and J calls and clone size are those listed in that table; D and trimming were worked out from the DNA. The table includes about 290,000 clones, 85% detected once. Germline loops: CDR1 SGHNT, CDR2 YYREEE (reference sequence). This CDR3 has 17 amino acids. The ends lost 1 base at V and 5 bases at J; junction bases unmatched: 12. Sequencing was done on a sample of peripheral blood. This TCR derives from a woman in her forties or fifties with active or convalescent COVID-19. This rearrangement joins TRBV5-4 to TRBJ2-1; the match to TRBD2 covers 7 bases. This chain's CDR3 is CASSLWGVPSGNNEQFF. The CDR3 DNA is TGTGCCAGCAGCTTGTGGGGGGTGCCTAGCGGTAACAATGAGCAGTTCTTC.